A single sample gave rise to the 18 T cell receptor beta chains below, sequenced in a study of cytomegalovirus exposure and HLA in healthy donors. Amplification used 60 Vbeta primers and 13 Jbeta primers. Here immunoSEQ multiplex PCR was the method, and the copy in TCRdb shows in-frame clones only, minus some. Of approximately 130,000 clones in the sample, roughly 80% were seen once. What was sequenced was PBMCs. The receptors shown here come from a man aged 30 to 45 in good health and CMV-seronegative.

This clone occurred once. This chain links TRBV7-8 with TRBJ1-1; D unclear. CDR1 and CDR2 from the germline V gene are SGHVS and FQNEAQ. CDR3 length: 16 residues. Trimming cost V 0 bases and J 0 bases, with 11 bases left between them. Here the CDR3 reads CASSLAVGAVNTEAFF. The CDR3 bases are TGTGCCAGCAGCTTAGCAGTCGGAGCGGTGAACACTGAAGCTTTCTTT.

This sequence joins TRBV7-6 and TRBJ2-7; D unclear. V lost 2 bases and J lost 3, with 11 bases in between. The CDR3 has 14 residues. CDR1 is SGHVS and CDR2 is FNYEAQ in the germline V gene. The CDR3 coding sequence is TGTGCCAGCAGCTTAAGTGACTCTCTCTACGAGCAGTACTTC. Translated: CASSLSDSLYEQYF.

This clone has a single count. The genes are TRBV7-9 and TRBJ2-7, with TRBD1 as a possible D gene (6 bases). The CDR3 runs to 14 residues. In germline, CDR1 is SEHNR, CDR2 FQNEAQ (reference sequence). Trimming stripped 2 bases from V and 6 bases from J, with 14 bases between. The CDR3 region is CASSLNQGFGEQYF. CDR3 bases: TGTGCCAGCAGCTTAAATCAGGGGTTTGGCGAGCAGTACTTC.

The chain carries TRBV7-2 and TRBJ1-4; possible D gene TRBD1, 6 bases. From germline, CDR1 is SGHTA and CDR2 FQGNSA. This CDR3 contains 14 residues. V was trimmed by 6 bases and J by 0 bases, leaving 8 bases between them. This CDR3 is CASRNRATNEKLFF. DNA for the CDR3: TGTGCCAGCAGAAACAGGGCAACTAATGAAAAACTGTTTTTT.

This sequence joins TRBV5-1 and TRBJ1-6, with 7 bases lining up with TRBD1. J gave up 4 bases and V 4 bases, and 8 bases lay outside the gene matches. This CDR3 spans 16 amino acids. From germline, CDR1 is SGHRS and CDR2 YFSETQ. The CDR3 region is CASSPDATGYNSPLHF. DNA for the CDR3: TGCGCCAGCAGCCCAGATGCGACAGGGTATAATTCACCCCTCCACTTT.

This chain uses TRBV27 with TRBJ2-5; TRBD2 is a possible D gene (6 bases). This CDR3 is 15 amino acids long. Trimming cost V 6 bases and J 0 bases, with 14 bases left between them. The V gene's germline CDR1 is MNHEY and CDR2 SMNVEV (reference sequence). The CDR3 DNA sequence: TGTGCCAGCAGCGGTCACCGGGACTACCAAGAGACCCAGTACTTC. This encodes CASSGHRDYQETQYF.

CDR3 sequence: CASGPFRFEVGNEQFF. CDR3 bases: TGTGCCAGCGGCCCTTTTAGGTTTGAGGTCGGTAATGAGCAGTTCTTC. V and J are TRBV27 and TRBJ2-1; D gene unclear. Trimming shortened V by 8 bases and J by 7 bases, and 24 bases separated the two germline ends. CDR1 is MNHEY, CDR2 SMNVEV, per germline (reference sequence). The CDR3 is made up of 16 amino acids.

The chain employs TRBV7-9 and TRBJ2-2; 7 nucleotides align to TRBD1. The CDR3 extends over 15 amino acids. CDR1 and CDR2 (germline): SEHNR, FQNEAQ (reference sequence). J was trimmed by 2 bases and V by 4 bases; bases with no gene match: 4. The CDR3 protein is CASSSRDRNTGELFF. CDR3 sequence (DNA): TGTGCCAGCAGCTCTAGGGACAGAAACACCGGGGAGCTGTTTTTT. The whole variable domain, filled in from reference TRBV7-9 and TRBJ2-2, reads DTGVSQNPRHKITKRGQNVTFRCDPISEHNRLYWYRQTLGQGPEFLTYFQNEAQLEKSRLLSDRFSAERPKGSFSTLEIQRTEQGDSAMYLCASSSRDRNTGELFFGEGSRLTVL.

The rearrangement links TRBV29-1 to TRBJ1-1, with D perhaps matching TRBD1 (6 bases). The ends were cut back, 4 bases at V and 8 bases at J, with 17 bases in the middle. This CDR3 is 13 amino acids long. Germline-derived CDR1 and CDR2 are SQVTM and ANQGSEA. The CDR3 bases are TGCAGCGTTGTCAGGACAGCTAAGGTCGAAGCTTTCTTT. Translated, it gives CSVVRTAKVEAFF.

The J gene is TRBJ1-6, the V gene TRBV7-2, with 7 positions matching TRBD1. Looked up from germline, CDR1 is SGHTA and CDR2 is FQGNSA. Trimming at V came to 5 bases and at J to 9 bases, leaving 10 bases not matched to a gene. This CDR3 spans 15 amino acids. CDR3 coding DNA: TGTGCCAGCAGCCTGAACAGGGGAGTGGGTTCACCCCTCCACTTT. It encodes CASSLNRGVGSPLHF.

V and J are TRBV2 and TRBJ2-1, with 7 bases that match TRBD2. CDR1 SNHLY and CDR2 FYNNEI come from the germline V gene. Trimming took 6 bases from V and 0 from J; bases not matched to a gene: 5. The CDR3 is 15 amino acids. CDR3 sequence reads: CASRMSGASYNEQFF. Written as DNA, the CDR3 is TGTGCCAGCAGGATGAGCGGGGCCTCCTACAATGAGCAGTTCTTC.

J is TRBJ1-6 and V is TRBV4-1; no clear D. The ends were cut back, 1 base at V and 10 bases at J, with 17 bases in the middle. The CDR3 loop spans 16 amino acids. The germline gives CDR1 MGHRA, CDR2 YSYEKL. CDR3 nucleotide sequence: TGCGCCAGCAGCCAAGTGGAGAGACCGGTCAGCTCACCCCTCCACTTT. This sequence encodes CASSQVERPVSSPLHF.

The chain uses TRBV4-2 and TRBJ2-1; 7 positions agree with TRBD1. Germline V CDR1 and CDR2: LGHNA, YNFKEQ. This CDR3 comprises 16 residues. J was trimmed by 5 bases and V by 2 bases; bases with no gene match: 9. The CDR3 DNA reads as TGTGCCAGCAGCCAAAGGGGGACAGTTGGGGACAATGAGCAGTTCTTC. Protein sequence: CASSQRGTVGDNEQFF.

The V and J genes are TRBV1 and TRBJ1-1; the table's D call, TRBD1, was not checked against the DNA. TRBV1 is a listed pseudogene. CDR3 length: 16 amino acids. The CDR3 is CTSSQPGQAVNTEAFF. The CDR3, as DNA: TGCACCAGCAGCCAACCGGGACAGGCTGTGAACACTGAAGCTTTCTTT.

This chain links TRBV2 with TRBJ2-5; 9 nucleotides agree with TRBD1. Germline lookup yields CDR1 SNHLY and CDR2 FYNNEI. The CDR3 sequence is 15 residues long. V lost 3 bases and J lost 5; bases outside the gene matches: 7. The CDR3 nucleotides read TGTGCCAGCAGTGATCGGGGGACAGGGAGTGAGACCCAGTACTTC. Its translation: CASSDRGTGSETQYF.

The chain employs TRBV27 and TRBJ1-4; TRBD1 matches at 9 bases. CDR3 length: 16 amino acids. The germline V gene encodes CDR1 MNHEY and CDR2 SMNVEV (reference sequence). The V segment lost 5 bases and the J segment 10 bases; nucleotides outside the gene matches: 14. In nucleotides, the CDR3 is TGTGCCAGCAGTACCCGGACAGGGGAGGCTTCAAGAAAACTGTTTTTT. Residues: CASSTRTGEASRKLFF.

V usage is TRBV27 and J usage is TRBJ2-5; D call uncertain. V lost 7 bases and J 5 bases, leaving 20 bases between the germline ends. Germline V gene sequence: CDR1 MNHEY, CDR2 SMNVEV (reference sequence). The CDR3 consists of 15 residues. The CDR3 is CASMGRGGGWETQYF. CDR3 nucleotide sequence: TGTGCCAGCATGGGTAGAGGCGGCGGTTGGGAGACCCAGTACTTC.

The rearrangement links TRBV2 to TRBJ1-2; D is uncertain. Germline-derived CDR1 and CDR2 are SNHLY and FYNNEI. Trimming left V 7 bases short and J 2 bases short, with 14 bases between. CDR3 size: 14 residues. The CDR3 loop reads CASTKGGFNYGYTF. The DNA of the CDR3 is TGTGCCAGCACTAAGGGAGGGTTCAACTATGGCTACACCTTC. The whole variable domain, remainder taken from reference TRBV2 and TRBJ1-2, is EPEVTQTPSHQVTQMGQEVILRCVPISNHLYFYWYRQILGQKVEFLVSFYNNEISEKSEIFDDQFSVERPDGSNFTLKIRSTKLEDSAMYFCASTKGGFNYGYTFGSGTRLTVV.